Listed here are 30 T cell receptor beta chains from one sample, sequenced in a study of blood T cell repertoires in COVID-19. Generated by immunoSEQ multiplex PCR, the TCRdb table keeps only in-frame clones and is missing some. Of some 210,000 clones listed, approximately 78% are singletons. Sequencing input: PBMCs or T cells enriched from blood (not recorded which). These receptors came from a man aged 35-49 years who had recovered from COVID-19.

This chain joins TRBV19 and TRBJ2-3, with 8 positions matching TRBD2. Germline trimming cut 0 bases from V and 4 bases from J; bases unmatched to any gene: 6. This CDR3 comprises 16 residues. The germline gives CDR1 LNHDA, CDR2 SQIVND (reference sequence). The CDR3 nucleotides are TGTGCCAGTAGTATAGATTTAGGACTAGCACCAGATACGCAGTATTTT. This sequence encodes CASSIDLGLAPDTQYF. Drawing the rest from reference TRBV19 and TRBJ2-3, the complete variable domain is DGGITQSPKYLFRKEGQNVTLSCEQNLNHDAMYWYRQDPGQGLRLIYYSQIVNDFQKGDIAEGYSVSREKKESFPLTVTSAQKNPTAFYLCASSIDLGLAPDTQYFGPGTRLTVL.

The rearrangement joins TRBV27 to TRBJ2-3, with 11 bases aligning to TRBD2. CDR1 is MNHEY and CDR2 is SMNVEV in the germline V gene (reference sequence). The CDR3 is 16 amino acids. Trimming cost V 4 bases and J 5 bases; bases outside gene matches: 8. This chain's CDR3 is CASSYGTSGRVDTQYF. The DNA for the CDR3 is TGTGCCAGCAGTTACGGGACTAGCGGAAGGGTAGATACGCAGTATTTT.

This clone was observed once. The genes are TRBV5-1 and TRBJ1-6; D remains ambiguous. V shed 0 bases and J shed 8 bases, with 6 bases lying between them. Germline V CDR1 and CDR2: SGHRS, YFSETQ. This CDR3 is 13 amino acids long. The CDR3 DNA reads TGCGCCAGCAGCTTGGCCGCGGATTCACCCCTCCACTTT. The encoded protein is CASSLAADSPLHF.

The chain carries TRBV29-1 and TRBJ1-1; the match to TRBD1 covers 7 bases. Trimming removed 1 base from V and 6 bases from J; junction bases left unmatched: 8. This CDR3 is built from 14 residues. The germline gives CDR1 SQVTM, CDR2 ANQGSEA. The CDR3, as DNA: TGCAGCGTTGAAGCCTTAAGGACAGGAGCTGAAGCTTTCTTT. This encodes CSVEALRTGAEAFF. The complete variable domain, with remaining parts taken from reference TRBV29-1 and TRBJ1-1, reads SAVISQKPSRDICQRGTSLTIQCQVDSQVTMMFWYRQQPGQSLTLIATANQGSEATYESGFVIDKFPISRPNLTFSTLTVSNMSPEDSSIYLCSVEALRTGAEAFFGQGTRLTVV.

The rearrangement links TRBV18 to TRBJ1-2; TRBD1 aligns across 7 bases. The trim removed 3 bases at V and 6 bases at J, leaving 7 bases unmatched. CDR1 is KGHSH and CDR2 is LQKENI in the germline V gene. The CDR3 runs to 14 residues. The CDR3 DNA is TGTGCCAGCTCACCTCGACAGGGCACGGATGGCTACACCTTC. Amino acids: CASSPRQGTDGYTF.

The rearrangement links TRBV7-2 to TRBJ1-5, with TRBD1 matching 7 bases. CDR3 length: 16 amino acids. The V segment lost 4 bases and the J segment 3 bases; nucleotides outside the gene matches: 9. CDR1 and CDR2 from the germline V gene are SGHTA and FQGNSA. CDR3 nucleotide sequence: TGTGCCAGCAGCTACCGACAGGGAGGATCCAATCAGCCCCAGCATTTT. Translated, it gives CASSYRQGGSNQPQHF.

This clone was found once. V usage is TRBV7-6 and J usage is TRBJ2-2; possible D gene TRBD1, 5 bases. The CDR3 contains 18 residues. The germline V gene has CDR1 SGHVS and CDR2 FNYEAQ. The V gene lost 5 bases and the J gene lost 0 bases, with 19 bases spanning the gap. The CDR3 loop reads CASSPTWAGNANTGELFF. CDR3 coding DNA: TGTGCCAGCAGCCCCACCTGGGCAGGGAACGCGAACACCGGGGAGCTGTTTTTT.

The CDR3 loop is CASSEDGGGNSPLHF. As DNA, the CDR3 is TGTGCCAGCAGTGAGGACGGAGGTGGGAATTCACCCCTCCACTTT. The J gene is TRBJ1-6, the V gene TRBV2; the D is unclear. The germline gives CDR1 SNHLY, CDR2 FYNNEI. V was cut by 3 bases and J by 7 bases, with 13 bases left in between. The CDR3 spans 15 residues.

The chain has TRBV19 and TRBJ1-2, with 7 bases that match TRBD1. Germline values: CDR1 LNHDA, CDR2 SQIVND (reference sequence). The CDR3 spans 14 residues. Trimming at V came to 5 bases and at J to 4 bases, leaving 7 bases not matched to a gene. This CDR3 is CASSGPRQGYGYTF. DNA for the CDR3: TGTGCCAGTAGTGGACCGCGACAGGGCTATGGCTACACCTTC.

The chain joins TRBV18 to TRBJ2-5; TRBD1 might be the D (6 bases). With 2 bases removed from V and 1 base from J, the gap between germline ends came to 8 bases. CDR1 and CDR2 (germline): KGHSH, LQKENI. The CDR3 extends over 14 amino acids. The CDR3 DNA sequence: TGTGCCAGCTCACCAAGGGGGTCCCAAGAGACCCAGTACTTC. It translates to CASSPRGSQETQYF.

V gene TRBV29-1 combines with J gene TRBJ2-3; TRBD2 aligns across 10 bases. V lost 5 bases and J lost 2; bases outside the gene matches: 4. The germline V gene has CDR1 SQVTM and CDR2 ANQGSEA. This CDR3 region has 14 residues. CDR3 in DNA: TGCAGCGTTTCCACTAGCGGGGACACAGATACGCAGTATTTT. It specifies CSVSTSGDTDTQYF.

The gene calls are TRBV19 and TRBJ2-7; the D gene is possibly TRBD1 (5 bases). The CDR3 contains 14 residues. Trimming cost V 5 bases and J 0 bases, with 11 bases left between them. Germline loops: CDR1 LNHDA, CDR2 SQIVND (reference sequence). The DNA for the CDR3 is TGTGCCAGTAGTTTCCAGGGCCTCTCCTACGAGCAGTACTTC. It specifies CASSFQGLSYEQYF.

The chain uses TRBV3-1 (or the pseudogene TRBV3-2) and TRBJ2-5; 10 nucleotides agree with TRBD1. CDR1 LGHDT and CDR2 YNNKEL come from the germline V gene (reference sequence). The CDR3 totals 13 residues. V lost 6 bases to trimming and J lost 6 bases; unmatched junction nucleotides: 4. The CDR3 DNA reads as TGTGCCAGCAGGGGACAGGGGTCGCAGACCCAGTACTTC. Its protein product is CASRGQGSQTQYF.

The V and J genes are TRBV7-9 and TRBJ1-2; TRBD1 matches at 9 bases. The CDR3 length is 18 residues. The V gene's germline CDR1 is SEHNR and CDR2 FQNEAQ (reference sequence). The V segment lost 1 base and the J segment 4 bases; nucleotides outside the gene matches: 13. CDR3 coding DNA: TGTGCCAGCAGCTTAGGAGGGGACAGGGTAAACTCTTTCTATGGCTACACCTTC. It yields the protein CASSLGGDRVNSFYGYTF.

The genes are TRBV2 and TRBJ1-4, with 9 bases identical to TRBD1. Losses at the gene ends were 6 bases for V and 2 bases for J; bases not matched to a gene: 4. Germline V gives CDR1 SNHLY, CDR2 FYNNEI. The CDR3 loop spans 15 amino acids. DNA of the CDR3: TGTGCCAGCAGGAGGGACAGGGCGACTAATGAAAAACTGTTTTTT. It codes for CASRRDRATNEKLFF.

This clone was found once. The chain combines TRBV11-3 with TRBJ2-2; D remains ambiguous. CDR1 SGHNT and CDR2 YENEEA come from the germline V gene. Trimming removed 0 bases at V and 7 bases at J, with 12 bases between. The CDR3 is made up of 15 amino acids. Here the CDR3 DNA reads TGTGCCAGCAGCTTAGACCCCTCGCCCGGCGGGGAGCTGTTTTTT. Its protein product is CASSLDPSPGGELFF.

The V gene is TRBV4-1, the J gene TRBJ2-7; 7 nucleotides align to TRBD1. The CDR3 is 16 residues long. CDR1 and CDR2 (germline): MGHRA, YSYEKL. With V trimmed by 2 bases and J by 2 bases, 9 bases remained unmatched. In nucleotides, the CDR3 is TGCGCCAGCAGCCAACACGACAGGGTCCCTACCTACGAGCAGTACTTC. Its translation is CASSQHDRVPTYEQYF.

V gene TRBV6-1 combines with J gene TRBJ2-3; 8 bases line up with TRBD2. Trimming removed 2 bases from V and 3 bases from J; junction bases left unmatched: 4. CDR3 length: 15 residues. Germline CDR1 and CDR2: MNHNS and SASEGT. CDR3 in amino acids: CASSESGSSTDTQYF. The DNA of the CDR3 is TGTGCCAGCAGTGAAAGCGGGAGTTCAACAGATACGCAGTATTTT.

The chain has TRBV5-6 and TRBJ2-2, with D possibly being TRBD1 (6 bases). Between the trimmed V and J ends, which lost 3 bases and 0 bases, there was a span of 15 bases. CDR3 size: 17 residues. The V gene's germline CDR1 is SGHDT and CDR2 YYEEEE. Written as DNA, the CDR3 is TGTGCCAGCAGCTGGATGGGGGCCCGCGCGAACACCGGGGAGCTGTTTTTT. This gives the protein CASSWMGARANTGELFF.

CDR3 bases: TGTGCCAGCAGTAGTGGGGACAGGGACGAAAAACTGTTTTTT. Protein: CASSSGDRDEKLFF. The J gene is TRBJ1-4, the V gene TRBV2; 9 nucleotides agree with TRBD1. Germline assignment: CDR1 SNHLY and CDR2 FYNNEI. The trim removed 5 bases at V and 8 bases at J, leaving 6 bases unmatched. The CDR3 totals 14 residues.

This clone was picked up a small number of times. The chain uses TRBV5-1 and TRBJ1-1, with TRBD1 identical over 11 bases. The CDR3 loop spans 15 amino acids. Germline CDR1 is SGHRS and CDR2 is YFSETQ. After removal of 4 bases from V and 1 base from J, the junction contained 3 bases not matched to a gene. For the CDR3, the DNA is TGCGCCAGCAGCACCGGGACAGGGGGGAACACTGAAGCTTTCTTT. Protein sequence: CASSTGTGGNTEAFF.

This chain links TRBV5-1 with TRBJ2-7; D is perhaps TRBD2 (5 bases). Trimming cost V 3 bases and J 4 bases, with 11 bases left between them. The germline gives CDR1 SGHRS, CDR2 YFSETQ. The CDR3 length is 13 residues. In DNA, the CDR3 is TGCGCCAGCAGCTATGGGAGCAGTTACGAGCAGTACTTC. Its protein is CASSYGSSYEQYF.

The chain is built from TRBV30 and TRBJ2-1, with TRBD1 identical over 9 bases. The CDR3 spans 15 residues. V gave up 3 bases and J gave up 8 bases; unmatched junction bases: 11. Germline CDR1 GTSNPN, CDR2 SVGIG (reference sequence). The CDR3 sequence: CAWRGNRGRKDEQFF. The CDR3 bases are TGTGCCTGGAGGGGAAACAGGGGGCGAAAGGATGAGCAGTTCTTC. Variable domain in full (rest from reference TRBV30 and TRBJ2-1): SQTIHQWPATLVQPVGSPLSLECTVEGTSNPNLYWYRQAAGRGLQLLFYSVGIGQISSEVPQNLSASRPQDRQFILSSKKLLLSDSGFYLCAWRGNRGRKDEQFFGPGTRLTVL.

This clone has just a few counts. This chain links TRBV5-4 with TRBJ2-3; 7 positions match TRBD2. Losses at the gene ends were 1 base for V and 2 bases for J; bases not matched to a gene: 4. This CDR3 is built from 15 residues. Germline values: CDR1 SGHNT, CDR2 YYREEE (reference sequence). The CDR3 region is CASSLNSGYTDTQYF. The CDR3 nucleotides read TGTGCCAGCAGCTTGAATAGCGGGTACACAGATACGCAGTATTTT.

In its sample, this clone was seen a few times. CDR3 sequence (DNA): TGCAGCGTTGCGACTCCAGGGCTCTCCTACGAGCAGTACTTC. Protein: CSVATPGLSYEQYF. The genes are TRBV29-1 and TRBJ2-7; possibly TRBD1 for D (5 bases). The germline V and J ends were trimmed by 4 bases and 0 bases, with 13 bases remaining between them. Germline values: CDR1 SQVTM, CDR2 ANQGSEA. The CDR3 contains 14 residues.

The J gene is TRBJ2-7, the V gene TRBV4-1, with TRBD2 matching 9 bases. CDR1 is MGHRA, CDR2 YSYEKL, per germline. Trimming removed 0 bases from V and 0 bases from J; junction bases left unmatched: 12. The CDR3 loop spans 19 amino acids. This CDR3 reads CASSQDTASGDPNSYEQYF. CDR3 nucleotides: TGCGCCAGCAGCCAAGATACGGCTAGCGGGGACCCCAACTCCTACGAGCAGTACTTC.

This rearrangement joins TRBV5-1 to TRBJ2-1, with unresolved D. Per the germline V gene, CDR1 is SGHRS and CDR2 is YFSETQ. This CDR3 has 13 amino acids. Trimming took off 7 bases at V and 3 bases at J, with 11 bases between the two ends. The CDR3 loop reads CASSDLGYNEQFF. The CDR3 DNA is TGCGCCAGCTCCGACTTGGGCTACAATGAGCAGTTCTTC. Complete variable domain (other parts from reference TRBV5-1 and TRBJ2-1): KAGVTQTPRYLIKTRGQQVTLSCSPISGHRSVSWYQQTPGQGLQFLFEYFSETQRNKGNFPGRFSGRQFSNSRSEMNVSTLELGDSALYLCASSDLGYNEQFFGPGTRLTVL.

This clone has just a few counts. The rearrangement joins TRBV29-1 to TRBJ1-1; possibly TRBD1 for D (5 bases). Germline V lookup: CDR1 SQVTM, CDR2 ANQGSEA. Trimming took off 5 bases at V and 1 base at J, with 11 bases between the two ends. The CDR3 extends over 13 amino acids. CDR3 nucleotides: TGCAGCGTTAATACAGGACAGAACACTGAAGCTTTCTTT. The encoded protein is CSVNTGQNTEAFF.

The rearrangement uses TRBV13 and TRBJ1-6; TRBD1 agrees at 8 bases. With 2 bases clipped from V and 10 bases from J, the junction kept 7 bases outside the gene matches. Germline values: CDR1 PRHDT, CDR2 FYEKMQ (reference sequence). The CDR3 has 15 residues. The CDR3 nucleotides are TGTGCCAGCAGCTTAAAGGACAGGGTTGGATCACCCCTCCACTTT. It encodes CASSLKDRVGSPLHF.

The chain uses TRBV27 and TRBJ2-7; 8 bases are a match to TRBD1. After removal of 5 bases from V and 4 bases from J, the junction contained 4 bases not matched to a gene. Germline CDR1 reads MNHEY; CDR2 reads SMNVEV (reference sequence). The CDR3 runs 13 residues. CDR3 loop: CASSGQGTYEQYF. The CDR3 bases are TGTGCCAGCAGTGGACAGGGTACTTACGAGCAGTACTTC.